A single sample gave rise to the 29 T cell receptor beta chains below, sequenced in a study of regulatory T cells in long-lasting Graves disease. Sequencing libraries for TCR beta were prepared with iRepertoire HTBI primers and Arm-PCR of CDR3 regions. MiXCR, run by TCRdb on the multiplex PCR reads, gives a single entry per CDR3 protein. The sample includes about 210,000 distinct CDR3 sequences, roughly 18% seen only once; the top ten take approximately 10%. As to time point: newly diagnosed GD, antithyroid drugs for less than 3 months. Making the TCR library involved RNA that had been extracted from PBMCs. The sample was also reused in another study, on T cells in Graves' hyperthyroidism and ophthalmopathy.

The sequencing used peripheral blood mononuclear cells (PBMCs), collected at new diagnosis, from a patient treated with antithyroid drugs. These receptors all come from a woman in her 30s with Graves disease.

Ten or more counts support this clonotype. The J gene is TRBJ1-6, the V gene TRBV6-1; TRBD1 agrees at 7 bases. V was clipped by 9 bases and J by 0 bases; unmatched bases: 8. The CDR3 is 16 residues long. Per germline, CDR1 MNHNS and CDR2 SASEGT. The CDR3 DNA reads as TGTGCCAGATTATCAACAGGGGACTCCTATAATTCACCCCTCCACTTT. Translated, it gives CARLSTGDSYNSPLHF.

The genes are TRBV6-9 and TRBJ1-5; D is ambiguous. This CDR3 region has 15 residues. Trimming pared 1 base from V and 0 bases from J, leaving 7 bases between. CDR1 is MNHGY, CDR2 SVAAGI, per germline. CDR3 coding DNA: TGTGCCAGCAGTTATTTGGGTCATAGCAATCAGCCCCAGCATTTT. It translates to CASSYLGHSNQPQHF.

This clonotype was observed many times. The chain couples TRBV7-3 to TRBJ1-2; 7 nucleotides agree with TRBD1. The CDR3 has 14 amino acids. Looked up from germline, CDR1 is SGHTA and CDR2 is FQGTGA. V shed 2 bases, J shed 6 bases, and the junction held 6 bases outside the gene matches. The CDR3 bases are TGTGCCAGCAGCTTAGCTCCAGGGGGGGATGGCTACACCTTC. It codes for CASSLAPGGDGYTF.

This clonotype was observed at least ten times. The J gene is TRBJ1-4, the V gene TRBV7-9, with unresolved D. V was clipped by 5 bases and J by 5 bases, with 9 bases between them. The CDR3 loop spans 13 amino acids. Germline V lookup: CDR1 SEHNR, CDR2 FQNEAQ (reference sequence). For the CDR3, the DNA is TGTGCCAGCAGCCCCCAGTCGAATGAAAAACTGTTTTTT. Residues: CASSPQSNEKLFF.

This clonotype was seen ten or more times. The chain employs TRBV18 and TRBJ1-1; D is perhaps TRBD1 (5 bases). This CDR3 contains 15 residues. Germline V gene sequence: CDR1 KGHSH, CDR2 LQKENI. The V and J ends lost 1 base and 6 bases respectively, with 15 bases between them. CDR3: CASSPQFGPGPEAFF. For the CDR3, the DNA is TGTGCCAGCTCACCACAGTTCGGCCCGGGGCCTGAAGCTTTCTTT. The full variable domain, completed using reference TRBV18 and TRBJ1-1, is NAGVMQNPRHLVRRRGQEARLRCSPMKGHSHVYWYRQLPEEGLKFMVYLQKENIIDESGMPKERFSAEFPKEGPSILRIQQVVRGDSAAYFCASSPQFGPGPEAFFGQGTRLTVV.

This clonotype was found many times. The chain joins TRBV30 to TRBJ2-3; the D call may be TRBD1 or TRBD2 (5 bases each). The germline V and J ends were trimmed by 1 base and 7 bases, with 24 bases remaining between them. CDR1 GTSNPN and CDR2 SVGIG come from the germline V gene (reference sequence). The CDR3 is 17 amino acids. The CDR3 sequence is CAWSAQRSAEGEHTQYF. Here the CDR3 DNA reads TGTGCCTGGAGTGCCCAACGATCAGCGGAAGGGGAGCATACGCAGTATTTT. Drawing the rest from reference TRBV30 and TRBJ2-3, the complete variable domain is SQTIHQWPATLVQPVGSPLSLECTVEGTSNPNLYWYRQAAGRGLQLLFYSVGIGQISSEVPQNLSASRPQDRQFILSSKKLLLSDSGFYLCAWSAQRSAEGEHTQYFGPGTRLTVL.

In this sample, this clonotype turned up many times. The chain is built from TRBV10-3 and TRBJ2-2, with D possibly called TRBD1 or TRBD2 (5 bases each). Germline assignment: CDR1 ENHRY and CDR2 SYGVKD. The germline V and J ends were trimmed by 7 bases and 4 bases, with 10 bases remaining between them. This CDR3 has 13 amino acids. In DNA form, the CDR3 reads TGTGCCATCACCGGGACGGGCACCGGGGAGCTGTTTTTT. Protein: CAITGTGTGELFF.

This clonotype was seen ten or more times. The V and J genes are TRBV30 and TRBJ2-1; 9 bases fit TRBD2. Trimming at V came to 0 bases and at J to 5 bases, leaving 14 bases not matched to a gene. Germline CDR1 is GTSNPN and CDR2 is SVGIG (reference sequence). This CDR3 has 18 amino acids. CDR3 protein: CAWSVGGGATWEHNEQFF. The CDR3 DNA reads as TGTGCCTGGAGTGTAGGCGGGGGGGCCACCTGGGAACACAATGAGCAGTTCTTC.

This clonotype showed up many times. This chain uses TRBV7-9 with TRBJ1-5; the D is unclear. V was pared by 4 bases and J by 3 bases, with 19 bases between. The CDR3 length is 17 residues. From germline, CDR1 is SEHNR and CDR2 FQNEAQ (reference sequence). CDR3 sequence (DNA): TGTGCCAGCAGCTCCTCCTCGGGAGGGCGACTCAATCAGCCCCAGCATTTT. Translated, it gives CASSSSSGGRLNQPQHF.

The chain combines TRBV12-3 or TRBV12-4 with TRBJ2-7; 7 bases fit TRBD2. This CDR3 contains 13 residues. V was clipped by 2 bases and J by 7 bases; unmatched bases: 5. The CDR3 region is CASSLYLGREQYF. DNA of the CDR3: TGTGCCAGCAGTTTATACCTCGGGAGGGAGCAGTACTTC.

This clonotype was seen many times. The CDR3 reads CASSENPRQPQHF. As DNA, the CDR3 is TGTGCCAGCAGTGAAAATCCACGCCAGCCCCAGCATTTT. The chain joins TRBV6-1 to TRBJ1-5, with D unclear. Germline values: CDR1 MNHNS, CDR2 SASEGT. The CDR3 runs to 13 residues. Trimming pared 2 bases from V and 7 bases from J, leaving 9 bases between.

The V and J genes are TRBV18 and TRBJ2-1; 7 bases are shared with TRBD2. CDR1 and CDR2 (germline): KGHSH, LQKENI. The CDR3 sequence is 14 residues long. V shed 0 bases and J 8 bases; nucleotides not matched to a gene: 4. CDR3 in amino acids: CASSPPAGEDEQFF. The CDR3 bases are TGTGCCAGCTCACCACCGGCGGGAGAAGATGAGCAGTTCTTC.

This clonotype was counted many times. V is TRBV10-1 and J is TRBJ1-1; 9 bases are shared with TRBD1. Germline values: CDR1 WNHNN, CDR2 SYGVQD (reference sequence). The CDR3 extends over 13 amino acids. V lost 6 bases, J lost 1 base, and 0 bases stayed unmatched. Here the CDR3 reads CASRGQGNTEAFF. In DNA, the CDR3 is TGCGCCAGCAGGGGACAGGGGAACACTGAAGCTTTCTTT.

To note about this clonotype: Since the CDR3 does not end with the conserved phenylalanine or tryptophan, this likely comes from a read error. The rearrangement joins TRBV30 to TRBJ1-6; D is ambiguous. Trimming removed 6 bases from V and 7 bases from J, with 7 bases in between. This CDR3 spans 11 amino acids. Germline values: CDR1 GTSNPN, CDR2 SVGIG (reference sequence). The CDR3 is CACSTNSPLHL. The CDR3 DNA reads TGTGCCTGCAGTACGAATTCACCCCTCCACCTT.

In its sample, this clonotype was seen a few times. This chain uses TRBV11-2 with TRBJ2-7; D unclear. The length of the CDR3 is 11 residues. V lost 4 bases to trimming and J lost 12 bases, with 13 bases between them. CDR1 is SGHAT and CDR2 is FQNNGV in the germline V gene. The CDR3 bases are TGTGCCAGCAGCTGGTCAGCGTTACCGTACTTC. Its translation is CASSWSALPYF.

This clonotype was counted only a few times. V and J are TRBV30 and TRBJ2-3, with D perhaps matching TRBD1 (6 bases). CDR1 GTSNPN and CDR2 SVGIG come from the germline V gene (reference sequence). Trimming removed 0 bases from V and 1 base from J, with 14 bases in between. The CDR3 spans 16 residues. For the CDR3, the DNA is TGTGCCTGGAGTGTACTATCTGGGGGCGGCACAGATACGCAGTATTTT. Amino acids: CAWSVLSGGGTDTQYF.

Many counts were recorded for this clonotype. CDR3 DNA: TGTGCCAGCCGGGCAGGGGGCCCAGTCGGGGAAGCTTTCTTT. Translating it yields CASRAGGPVGEAFF. The rearrangement joins TRBV2 to TRBJ1-1; 8 nucleotides match TRBD1. Germline loops: CDR1 SNHLY, CDR2 FYNNEI. The CDR3 spans 14 residues. J lost 8 bases, V lost 8 bases, and 13 bases had no gene match.

CDR3 in DNA: TGTGCCACCTCCCGAAAGCGGGGGGGCTACAATGAGCAGTTCTTC. Amino acid sequence: CATSRKRGGYNEQFF. J is TRBJ2-1 and V is TRBV24-1; 10 bases are shared with TRBD2. Germline loops: CDR1 KGHDR, CDR2 SFDVKD. CDR3 length equals 15 residues. V was pared by 9 bases and J by 3 bases, with 7 bases of the junction left unmatched.

In DNA form, the CDR3 reads TGCAGCGTTGAAGGTGACAGTAAATACGAGCAGTACTTC. It codes for CSVEGDSKYEQYF. The chain combines TRBV29-1 with TRBJ2-7; D perhaps matches TRBD1 (5 bases). V was cut by 1 base and J by 4 bases, with 11 bases left in between. Germline assignment: CDR1 SQVTM and CDR2 ANQGSEA. The CDR3 extends over 13 amino acids.

At least ten counts were recorded for this clonotype. This chain uses TRBV28 with TRBJ2-5; weak D call: TRBD2 (6 bases). CDR3 length equals 17 residues. Germline CDR1 and CDR2: MDHEN and SYDVKM. V lost 3 bases and J 5 bases, leaving 22 bases between the germline ends. CDR3 DNA: TGTGCCAGCAGTTTTTTCTTGCGTGGCGGAGGAGGGGAGACCCAGTACTTC. This gives the protein CASSFFLRGGGGETQYF.

In its sample, this clonotype was seen many times. This chain connects TRBV11-3 to TRBJ2-1; the D gene could be TRBD1 or TRBD2 (6 bases each). Germline lookup yields CDR1 SGHNT and CDR2 YENEEA. This CDR3 has 15 amino acids. Deletions cut 5 bases from V and 4 bases from J, with 15 bases between. This CDR3 is CASSPGAGLYNEQFF. The CDR3 bases are TGTGCCAGCAGCCCGGGGGCAGGATTATACAATGAGCAGTTCTTC. Drawing the rest from reference TRBV11-3 and TRBJ2-1, the complete variable domain is EAGVVQSPRYKIIEKKQPVAFWCNPISGHNTLYWYLQNLGQGPELLIRYENEEAVDDSQLPKDRFSAERLKGVDSTLKIQPAELGDSAVYLCASSPGAGLYNEQFFGPGTRLTVL.

This clonotype was picked up many times. The V call is TRBV12-3 or TRBV12-4, the J call TRBJ2-3; D not resolved. This CDR3 has 13 residues. V lost 6 bases, J lost 3 bases, and 10 bases lay in between. The CDR3 reads CASRAGRTDTQYF. The CDR3 DNA reads TGTGCCAGCAGAGCCGGACGGACAGATACGCAGTATTTT.

The table lists this clonotype with many counts. The gene calls are TRBV5-7 and TRBJ2-7; 8 bases match TRBD2. TRBV5-7 is reported as an ORF; its role is uncertain. Germline trimming cut 2 bases from V and 7 bases from J; bases unmatched to any gene: 8. CDR3 size: 14 residues. This chain's CDR3 is CASSFPGLEKEQYF. The CDR3 DNA follows: TGTGCCAGCAGCTTTCCGGGACTAGAAAAAGAGCAGTACTTC.

This clonotype was recorded at least ten times. The V call is TRBV12-3 or TRBV12-4, the J call TRBJ1-1; D is possibly TRBD1 (5 bases). This CDR3 has 16 amino acids. The V gene lost 7 bases and the J gene lost 1 base, with 19 bases spanning the gap. CDR3 sequence: CASNPTLGVGNTEAFF. In nucleotides, the CDR3 is TGTGCCAGCAACCCTACCCTGGGGGTCGGGAACACTGAAGCTTTCTTT.

The rearrangement uses TRBV5-1 and TRBJ2-2, with 7 bases lining up with TRBD2. Germline V gene lookup returns CDR1 SGHRS and CDR2 YFSETQ. The CDR3 runs to 15 residues. Losses at the gene ends were 5 bases for V and 1 base for J; bases not matched to a gene: 5. The CDR3 DNA is TGCGCCAGCAGAATGTTAGCGGGGAACACCGGGGAGCTGTTTTTT. It is translated as CASRMLAGNTGELFF.

This clonotype was detected many times. The J gene is TRBJ1-5, the V gene TRBV12-3 or TRBV12-4, with D possibly TRBD1 on 6 matching bases. This CDR3 region has 15 residues. Trimming took off 8 bases at V and 2 bases at J, with 16 bases between the two ends. CDR3 protein: CASLGAGVGNQPQHF. The CDR3 coding sequence is TGTGCCAGCCTAGGGGCAGGGGTGGGCAATCAGCCCCAGCATTTT.

This clonotype has ten or more counts. J is TRBJ2-5 and V is TRBV20-1; 10 bases agree with TRBD1. Losses at the gene ends were 6 bases for V and 5 bases for J; bases not matched to a gene: 12. The CDR3 has 15 residues. Germline V lookup: CDR1 DFQATT, CDR2 SNEGSKA (reference sequence). The CDR3: CSANLDRGKRETQYF. As DNA, the CDR3 is TGCAGTGCCAACCTGGACAGGGGGAAGCGGGAGACCCAGTACTTC.

This clonotype showed up many times. The CDR3 coding sequence is TGTGCCAGCAGTGGGGGCCCCGATAGTGTCGAGCAGTACTTC. This gives the protein CASSGGPDSVEQYF. The rearrangement uses TRBV6-1 and TRBJ2-7; D might be TRBD1 (5 bases). The CDR3 loop spans 14 amino acids. Germline CDR1 reads MNHNS; CDR2 reads SASEGT. The germline V and J ends were trimmed by 4 bases and 6 bases, with 16 bases remaining between them.

The rearrangement links TRBV5-4 to TRBJ2-1, with D possibly matching TRBD1 (8 bases). Germline CDR1 reads SGHNT; CDR2 reads YYREEE (reference sequence). Trimming shortened V by 0 bases and J by 7 bases, and 14 bases separated the two germline ends. The CDR3 length is 15 residues. CDR3 protein: CASSLGTGRVNEQFF. In DNA form, the CDR3 reads TGTGCCAGCAGCTTGGGGACAGGGAGGGTGAATGAGCAGTTCTTC.